This T cell receptor (beta chain) was captured by sequencing in a study of CD4+ T cells in melanoma. Study-level points and caveats: In melanoma, neoantigen-specific CD4+ T cells reportedly differed in differentiation state. A reported correlation linked neoantigen-specific CD4+ T cells to CD8+, macrophage and B cell function.

Profiled with immunoSEQ multiplex PCR; TCRdb holds only in-frame clones, not every one. The table includes 50,000 to 60,000 clones, roughly two thirds detected once. This clone occurred many times. Its specificity is not known. Looked up from germline, CDR1 is SGHAT and CDR2 is FQNNGV. The CDR3 consists of 15 residues. Trimming took 5 bases from V and 0 from J; bases not matched to a gene: 4. The TCR was taken from a human donor with melanoma. The sample consisted of tumor tissue. The genes are TRBV11-2 and TRBJ2-4, with 7 positions matching TRBD1. The CDR3 reads CASSEDRLAKNIQYF. CDR3 sequence (DNA): TGTGCCAGCAGCGAGGACAGGTTAGCCAAAAACATTCAGTACTTC.